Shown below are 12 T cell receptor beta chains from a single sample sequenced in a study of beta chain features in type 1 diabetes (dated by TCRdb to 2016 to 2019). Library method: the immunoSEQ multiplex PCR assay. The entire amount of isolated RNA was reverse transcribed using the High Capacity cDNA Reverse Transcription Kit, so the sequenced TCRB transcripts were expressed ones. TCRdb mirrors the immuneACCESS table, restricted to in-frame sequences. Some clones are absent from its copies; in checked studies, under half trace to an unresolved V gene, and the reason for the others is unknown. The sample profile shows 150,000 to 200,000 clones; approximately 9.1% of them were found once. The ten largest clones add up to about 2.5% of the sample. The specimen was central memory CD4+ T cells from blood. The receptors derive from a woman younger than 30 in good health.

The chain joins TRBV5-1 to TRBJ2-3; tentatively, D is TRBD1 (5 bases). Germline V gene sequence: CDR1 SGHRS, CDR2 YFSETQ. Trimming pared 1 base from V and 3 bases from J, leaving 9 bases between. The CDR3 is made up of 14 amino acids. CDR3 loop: CASSLSPGTDTQYF. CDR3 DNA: TGCGCCAGCAGCTTGAGTCCAGGGACAGATACGCAGTATTTT. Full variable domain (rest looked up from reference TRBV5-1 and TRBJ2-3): KAGVTQTPRYLIKTRGQQVTLSCSPISGHRSVSWYQQTPGQGLQFLFEYFSETQRNKGNFPGRFSGRQFSNSRSEMNVSTLELGDSALYLCASSLSPGTDTQYFGPGTRLTVL.

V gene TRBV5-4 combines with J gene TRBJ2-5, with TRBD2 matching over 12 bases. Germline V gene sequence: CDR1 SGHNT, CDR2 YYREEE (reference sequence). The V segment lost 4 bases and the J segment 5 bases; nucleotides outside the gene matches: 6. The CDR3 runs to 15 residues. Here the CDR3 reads CASSLPSGGAETQYF. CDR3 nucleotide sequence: TGTGCCAGCAGCCTCCCTAGCGGGGGGGCCGAGACCCAGTACTTC. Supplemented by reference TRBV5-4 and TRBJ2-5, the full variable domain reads ETGVTQSPTHLIKTRGQQVTLRCSSQSGHNTVSWYQQALGQGPQFIFQYYREEENGRGNFPPRFSGLQFPNYSSELNVNALELDDSALYLCASSLPSGGAETQYFGPGTRLLVL.

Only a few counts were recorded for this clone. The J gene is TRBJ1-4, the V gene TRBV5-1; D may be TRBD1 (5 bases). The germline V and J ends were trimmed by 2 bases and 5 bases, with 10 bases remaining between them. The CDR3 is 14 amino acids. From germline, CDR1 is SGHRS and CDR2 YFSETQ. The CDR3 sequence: CASSFQGANEKLFF. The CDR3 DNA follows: TGCGCCAGCAGCTTCCAAGGGGCCAATGAAAAACTGTTTTTT.

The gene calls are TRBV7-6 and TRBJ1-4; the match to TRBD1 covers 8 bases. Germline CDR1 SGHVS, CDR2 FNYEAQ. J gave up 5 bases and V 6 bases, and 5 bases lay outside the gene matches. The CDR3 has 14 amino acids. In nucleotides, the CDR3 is TGTGCCAGCAGGGGGACAGGCCAAAATGAAAAACTGTTTTTT. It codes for CASRGTGQNEKLFF.

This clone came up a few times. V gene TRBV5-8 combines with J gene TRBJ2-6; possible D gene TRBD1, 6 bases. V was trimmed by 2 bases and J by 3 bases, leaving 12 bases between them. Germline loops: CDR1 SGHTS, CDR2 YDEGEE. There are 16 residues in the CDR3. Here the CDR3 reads CASSLSWGLGANVLTF. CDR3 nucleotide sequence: TGTGCCAGCAGCTTAAGTTGGGGGCTTGGGGCCAACGTCCTGACTTTC.

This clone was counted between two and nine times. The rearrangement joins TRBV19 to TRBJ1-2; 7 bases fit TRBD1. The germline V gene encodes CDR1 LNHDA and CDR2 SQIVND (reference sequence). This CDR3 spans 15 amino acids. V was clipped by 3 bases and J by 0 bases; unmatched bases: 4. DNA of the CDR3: TGTGCCAGTAGTATGGGACAGAGAGCTAACTATGGCTACACCTTC. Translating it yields CASSMGQRANYGYTF. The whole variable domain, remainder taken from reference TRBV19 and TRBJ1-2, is DGGITQSPKYLFRKEGQNVTLSCEQNLNHDAMYWYRQDPGQGLRLIYYSQIVNDFQKGDIAEGYSVSREKKESFPLTVTSAQKNPTAFYLCASSMGQRANYGYTFGSGTRLTVV.

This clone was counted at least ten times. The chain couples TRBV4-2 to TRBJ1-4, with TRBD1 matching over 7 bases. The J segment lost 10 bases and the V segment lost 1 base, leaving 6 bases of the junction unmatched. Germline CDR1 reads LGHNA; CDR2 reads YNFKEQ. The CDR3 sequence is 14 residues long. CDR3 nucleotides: TGTGCCAGCAGCCAAGGACAGGGTGAGGGAAAACTGTTTTTT. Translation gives CASSQGQGEGKLFF.

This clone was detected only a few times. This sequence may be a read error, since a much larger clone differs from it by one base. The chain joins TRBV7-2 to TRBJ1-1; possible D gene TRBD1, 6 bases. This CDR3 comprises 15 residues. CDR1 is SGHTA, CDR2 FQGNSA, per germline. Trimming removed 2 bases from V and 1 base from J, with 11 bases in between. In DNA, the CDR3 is TGTGCCAGCAGCTTAACCGGGACACCGAACACTGAAGCTTTCTTT. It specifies CASSLTGTPNTEAFF. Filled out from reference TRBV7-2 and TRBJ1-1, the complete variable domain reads GAGVSQSPSNKVTEKGKDVELRCDPISGHTALYWYRQSLGQGLEFLIYFQGNSAPDKSGLPSDRFSAERTGGSVSTLTIQRTQQEDSAVYLCASSLTGTPNTEAFFGQGTRLTVV.

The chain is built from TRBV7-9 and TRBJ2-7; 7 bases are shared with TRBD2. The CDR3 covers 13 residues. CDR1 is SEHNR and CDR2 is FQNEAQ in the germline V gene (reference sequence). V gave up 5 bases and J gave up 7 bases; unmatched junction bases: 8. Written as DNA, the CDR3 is TGTGCCAGCAGCCCTCGGGCGGGGGAGGAGCAGTACTTC. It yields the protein CASSPRAGEEQYF.

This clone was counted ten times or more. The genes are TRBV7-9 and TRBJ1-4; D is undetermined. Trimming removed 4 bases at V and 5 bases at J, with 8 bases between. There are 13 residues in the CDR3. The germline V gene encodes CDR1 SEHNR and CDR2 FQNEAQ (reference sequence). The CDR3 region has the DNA TGTGCCAGCAGCTCTCACCGGAATGAAAAACTGTTTTTT. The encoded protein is CASSSHRNEKLFF.

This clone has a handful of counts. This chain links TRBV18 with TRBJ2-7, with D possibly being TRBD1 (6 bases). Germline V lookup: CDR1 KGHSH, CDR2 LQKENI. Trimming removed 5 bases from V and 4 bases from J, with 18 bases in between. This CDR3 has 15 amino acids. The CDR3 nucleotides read TGTGCCAGCTCAACCTCCCAGGGGAAGGGGTACGAGCAGTACTTC. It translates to CASSTSQGKGYEQYF.

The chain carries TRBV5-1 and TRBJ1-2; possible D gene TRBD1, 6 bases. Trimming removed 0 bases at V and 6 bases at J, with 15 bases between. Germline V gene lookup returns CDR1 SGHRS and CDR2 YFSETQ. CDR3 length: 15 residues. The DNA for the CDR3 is TGCGCCAGCAGCTTGGGGACAGATGGTGTGGATGGCTACACCTTC. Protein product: CASSLGTDGVDGYTF.